This T cell receptor beta chain was sequenced in a study of shared clonotypes between healthy human individuals (dated by TCRdb to the early 2020s). Describing the broader study: The cohort included a few men and a couple of women between 18 and 49 years of age. The study deeply sequenced blood TCR repertoires of about 5 healthy adults to estimate repertoire size and the extent of clonotype sharing between individuals. Libraries were prepared and TCR repertoires were sequenced by different laboratories using diverse techniques, in order to increase sequencing depth and limit assay-specific biases. Per donor, three plates each were used for CD4 naive and CD4 memory, two for CD8 naive, and one for CD8 memory. Between about 0.85 and 8.9 billion PBMCs per donor were obtained by leukapheresis. Study-wide conclusions, independent of this receptor: Incomplete sequencing was indicated by rarefaction of sorted-subset datasets, despite the large sequencing depth. Sampling was limited to blood, and TCR repertoires in tissue likely differ from TCR repertoires in blood. Naive subsets generally had larger estimated clonotype richness than memory subsets. Pairwise subsampling led to the expectation that sequencing depth would affect the degree of clonotype sharing among donors. The small number of donors limited the genetic and exposure-history diversity represented. Compared with non-shared clonotypes, the clonotypes found in all four sorted-subset donors had higher generation probabilities. Across four donors, roughly 5.4% of naive CD4, more than 3% of naive CD8, 2.3% of memory CD4, and about 0.44% of memory CD8 clonotypes were shared.

TCR CDR3 regions were amplified from genomic DNA by multiplex PCR using the deep immunoSEQ assay. Extracted genomic DNA from each cell subset was spread evenly across all wells of several immunoSEQ 96-well plates, with each plate serving as a replicate. For sorted subsets, around 200 ng genomic DNA, equal to 30,000 or so T cell genomes, was loaded into each replicate PCR. The purified libraries were quantified using a Qubit 3.0 fluorometer, sized with a Bioanalyzer 2100, and then quantified again using the KAPA Library Quantification kit. Each immunoSEQ 96-well plate was sequenced on its own single-read 150-cycle Illumina NextSeq 550 flow cell. On the authors' methods: Because the immunoSEQ output included only junctional sequences and no quality scores, the filtering could not be the same as the filtering used for full-length reads. Sequences were annotated with PyIR, a Python wrapper for IgBLAST v1.9, and V/J genes and CDR3 were assigned using IMGT germline references. Reads with weak V/J assignments (E-value above 1e-6), missing CDR3, stop codons, out-of-frame junctions, or ambiguous translated residues were removed. V3J clonotypes were defined as sequences sharing an identical inferred V gene, J gene, and CDR3 amino acid sequence. The percentage overlap between two repertoires was calculated by dividing the number of shared unique clonotypes by the size of the smaller repertoire. Repertoire richness was assessed with RTK rarefaction, the Chao1 estimator, and Recon v2.1 estimates of unobserved clonotypes. Generation probabilities for all TCRbeta clonotypes obtained by the gDNA method from a few donors were computed using OLGA. The source is immuneACCESS, and TCRdb retained only in-frame sequences with V and J called. Part of the clones is not carried over; for the studies checked, unresolved V genes explain less than half of this, and the remainder is unexplained. The DNA gave D and trimming, while V, J and clone size come from that table. In this sample the table shows around 1,900,000 clones, about 93% of which occur a single time. Of the sample, around 1.7% falls within the top ten clones.

CD8 naive samples consisted of CD45RO-negative cells that were positively selected for CCR7, yielding a CD45RA+CCR7+ population without TemRA cells. Healthy HIV-negative adults with no recently reported acute infections or vaccinations were included as donors. Every donor was a Caucasian adult living in Nashville, Tennessee, USA. Blood was obtained by leukapheresis, after which PBMCs were separated by Ficoll-Histopaque density gradient centrifugation and cryopreserved in liquid nitrogen vapor phase. Analytical flow cytometry was used to check the purity and quantity of each magnetically sorted T cell population. Genomic DNA was isolated from each sorted fraction and quantified by UV absorbance on a Nanodrop 2000c. Comments on this clone: No cognate antigen has been identified for it. The record has no base qualities; no much larger clone is one base away.

Sequencing was carried out using naive CD8+ T cells from PBMCs. In the paper's terms, the cell subset or site label means: CD45RA+CCR7+. This TCR was sampled from a man between 18 and 35 years old in good health. Some clones in this sample may be carry-over from other donors' samples.

Here is the DNA: TGTGCCAGCGACCACGGGGGGGAGAGTGGCGAGCAGTACTTC. Its translation is CASDHGGESGEQYF. The V gene is TRBV5-6 and the J gene is TRBJ2-7; 8 junctional bases match TRBD2. The CDR3 sequence holds 14 residues, the cysteine and phenylalanine included. Here the CDR3 DNA is all that survives: 42 bases in frame from base 1. Here V drops 7 bases and J drops 6 bases, and the junction holds 12 bases not matched to any gene. CDR1 and CDR2 (SGHDT, YYEEEE) derive from the germline V gene.